One TCR beta chain is described in this entry. Its antigen is not known. CDR3 length equals 18 residues. V lost 3 bases, J lost 9 bases, and 14 bases stayed unmatched. CDR1 is SGDLS and CDR2 is YYNGEE in the germline V gene. A second about 6 to 11 cycle PCR used barcoded and J-beta primers. Each cDNA molecule carried a tag from a template-switch adaptor that contained 12 random nucleotides. MiXCR, applied by TCRdb to the 5' RACE reads, yields one record per CDR3 protein. The repertoire holds fewer than 700,000 distinct CDR3 sequences, with under 55% as singletons. The donors, all healthy, were Caucasians living in Russia, aged roughly 6 to 100. The data were obtained in a study of blood T cells in healthy people across ages. General study points: TCR beta diversity per million T cells fell roughly linearly with age.

The sequenced sample consisted of blood. The J gene is TRBJ2-1, the V gene TRBV9, with TRBD2 identical over 14 bases. The sequence was obtained from a man aged 80 or over in good health. The CDR3 DNA reads as TGTGCCAGCAGCGCGGGACTAGCGGGAGCATGGGTTGAGGGTGAGCAGTTCTTC. It encodes CASSAGLAGAWVEGEQFF.